The clone carrying this TCR beta chain was observed many times. The germline CDR1 and CDR2 sequences are KGHSH and LQKENI. This CDR3 has 13 residues. V lost 3 bases, J lost 3 bases, and 8 bases lay in between. The data originate from a study of patients and donors after allogeneic stem cell transplantation. Using its own MiXCR run on the RT-PCR reads, TCRdb lists one record per CDR3 protein. The sample holds hundreds of thousands of distinct CDR3 sequences, 16% seen once. Sequencing was performed on blood, either unsorted or a sorted T cell fraction (not recorded which). The chain uses TRBV18 and TRBJ1-1; no definite D call. The TCR comes from a human donor who was either an allogeneic HSCT recipient or a stem cell or donor lymphocyte infusion donor (not recorded which). It is not recorded whose cells these are; they may come from a transplant donor. As DNA, the CDR3 is TGTGCCAGCTCACCCCTATTGGACACTGAAGCTTTCTTT. Translating it yields CASSPLLDTEAFF.